What follows are 27 T cell receptor beta chains derived from one specimen sequenced in a study of OX40 agonist ivuxolimab in advanced cancers. Using immunoSEQ multiplex PCR, the repertoire was profiled, and TCRdb retains in-frame clones only, with some absent. The sample holds some 26,000 clones, roughly 83% seen once. This material consisted of CD4+ or CD8+ T cells sorted from blood, taken in a trial of the OX40 agonist ivuxolimab. Receptors originate from an adult with an advanced solid tumor such as melanoma, head and neck, liver or kidney cancer.

The chain has TRBV19 and TRBJ1-5, with unresolved D. The V gene lost 3 bases and the J gene lost 5 bases, with 11 bases spanning the gap. Germline assignment: CDR1 LNHDA and CDR2 SQIVND (reference sequence). This CDR3 is 14 amino acids long. The CDR3, as DNA: TGTGCCAGTAGTATGAAGGGTCCCCATCAGCCCCAGCATTTT. Translation gives CASSMKGPHQPQHF.

V and J are TRBV2 and TRBJ2-7; 10 nucleotides agree with TRBD1. The germline V gene has CDR1 SNHLY and CDR2 FYNNEI. CDR3 length: 15 residues. J was trimmed by 3 bases and V by 5 bases; bases with no gene match: 7. The CDR3 loop reads CASSQDRGKNYEQYF. The CDR3 nucleotides read TGTGCCAGCAGTCAGGACAGGGGGAAAAACTACGAGCAGTACTTC. Supplemented by reference TRBV2 and TRBJ2-7, the full variable domain reads EPEVTQTPSHQVTQMGQEVILRCVPISNHLYFYWYRQILGQKVEFLVSFYNNEISEKSEIFDDQFSVERPDGSNFTLKIRSTKLEDSAMYFCASSQDRGKNYEQYFGPGTRLTVT.

The chain has TRBV28 and TRBJ1-2, with 7 bases fitting TRBD1. The CDR3 covers 14 residues. J lost 6 bases, V lost 6 bases, and 10 bases had no gene match. The germline CDR1 and CDR2 sequences are MDHEN and SYDVKM. The CDR3 loop is CASSNTGARNGYTF. The DNA for the CDR3 is TGTGCCAGCAGCAATACAGGGGCGCGGAATGGCTACACCTTC.

The count of this clone is one. The gene calls are TRBV11-2 and TRBJ2-3, with 8 bases that match TRBD2. From germline, CDR1 is SGHAT and CDR2 FQNNGV. V was pared by 1 base and J by 3 bases, with 9 bases of the junction left unmatched. The length of the CDR3 is 17 residues. The CDR3 DNA sequence: TGTGCCAGCAGCTTAGTCTTGCCGGGACTAGTGACAGATACGCAGTATTTT. Its translation is CASSLVLPGLVTDTQYF.

This chain uses TRBV7-6 with TRBJ2-7; TRBD2 matches 8 bases. From germline, CDR1 is SGHVS and CDR2 FNYEAQ. After removal of 0 bases from V and 0 bases from J, the junction contained 4 bases not matched to a gene. There are 16 residues in the CDR3. The CDR3 DNA sequence: TGTGCCAGCAGCTTAGCGGGCCTAGCGGGCTCCTACGAGCAGTACTTC. It specifies CASSLAGLAGSYEQYF.

The V gene is TRBV11-2, the J gene TRBJ1-4; a weak D match, TRBD1 (5 bases). The CDR3 length is 14 residues. Germline CDR1 SGHAT, CDR2 FQNNGV. V was pared by 3 bases and J by 4 bases, with 9 bases between. CDR3 region: CASSLYRFNEKLFF. The CDR3 nucleotides read TGTGCCAGCAGCTTGTACAGGTTTAATGAAAAACTGTTTTTT.

This chain joins TRBV19 and TRBJ2-7, with D maybe TRBD2 (6 bases). The germline CDR1 and CDR2 sequences are LNHDA and SQIVND (reference sequence). The CDR3 has 13 residues. The V and J ends lost 7 bases and 2 bases respectively, with 12 bases between them. CDR3 sequence: CASTPGGTYEQYF. DNA of the CDR3: TGTGCCAGTACCCCTGGAGGGACCTACGAGCAGTACTTC.

This clone appeared many times. This chain connects TRBV4-2 to TRBJ2-7; D is unclear. This CDR3 is 15 amino acids long. Between the trimmed V and J ends, which lost 0 bases and 4 bases, there was a span of 13 bases. The V gene's germline CDR1 is LGHNA and CDR2 YNFKEQ. CDR3 amino acids: CASSQDPEGVYEQYF. The CDR3 DNA reads TGTGCCAGCAGCCAAGACCCGGAAGGAGTATACGAGCAGTACTTC.

This chain links TRBV7-9 with TRBJ2-5; either TRBD1 or TRBD2 may fit D (5 bases each). CDR1 and CDR2 (germline): SEHNR, FQNEAQ (reference sequence). The CDR3 covers 16 residues. The V and J ends lost 0 bases and 4 bases respectively, with 15 bases between them. The CDR3 coding sequence is TGTGCCAGCAGCTTAGCCCAGGGAGCTCAAGGAGAGACCCAGTACTTC. Encoded protein: CASSLAQGAQGETQYF. Drawing the rest from reference TRBV7-9 and TRBJ2-5, the complete variable domain is DTGVSQNPRHKITKRGQNVTFRCDPISEHNRLYWYRQTLGQGPEFLTYFQNEAQLEKSRLLSDRFSAERPKGSFSTLEIQRTEQGDSAMYLCASSLAQGAQGETQYFGPGTRLLVL.

DNA of the CDR3: TGTGCCAGCGGCTTAAGAACGGCGAACACCGGGGAGCTGTTTTTT. Residues: CASGLRTANTGELFF. The rearrangement links TRBV9 to TRBJ2-2; D remains unclear. This CDR3 region has 15 residues. Per germline, CDR1 SGDLS and CDR2 YYNGEE. The V and J ends lost 7 bases and 0 bases respectively, with 13 bases between them.

The rearrangement links TRBV5-5 to TRBJ1-2, with D unresolved. CDR1 and CDR2 from the germline V gene are SGHKS and YYEKEE (reference sequence). The CDR3 has 15 residues. V was shortened by 1 base and J by 3 bases, with 13 bases between the two germline ends. The CDR3 region is CASSLFLRDYYGYTF. CDR3 coding DNA: TGTGCCAGCAGCTTGTTCCTGCGAGACTACTATGGCTACACCTTC.

The V call is TRBV6-5, the J call TRBJ2-7; the D gene is possibly TRBD2 (6 bases). Deletions cut 4 bases from V and 6 bases from J, with 13 bases between. This CDR3 has 13 residues. The V gene's germline CDR1 is MNHEY and CDR2 SVGAGI. In nucleotides, the CDR3 is TGTGCCAGCAGTTCGGGGGATTCGGTCGAGCAGTACTTC. Translation gives CASSSGDSVEQYF.

The chain employs TRBV13 and TRBJ1-5, with D maybe TRBD1 (5 bases). The ends were cut back, 2 bases at V and 7 bases at J, with 15 bases in the middle. In germline, CDR1 is PRHDT, CDR2 FYEKMQ (reference sequence). The length of the CDR3 is 15 residues. DNA for the CDR3: TGTGCCAGCAGCTTAACCCCAGGGTCAGGGCAGCCCCAGCATTTT. Residues: CASSLTPGSGQPQHF.

The chain carries TRBV6-1 and TRBJ1-4; D unclear. Germline loops: CDR1 MNHNS, CDR2 SASEGT. V was cut by 0 bases and J by 7 bases, with 12 bases left in between. The CDR3 length is 15 residues. CDR3 DNA: TGTGCCAGCAGTGAAGCAGAAGAGGGAAGTGAAAAACTGTTTTTT. Its protein is CASSEAEEGSEKLFF.

This chain connects TRBV29-1 to TRBJ2-7; no definite D call. This CDR3 has 15 residues. Looked up from germline, CDR1 is SQVTM and CDR2 is ANQGSEA. The germline V and J ends were trimmed by 1 base and 1 base, with 14 bases remaining between them. Here the CDR3 DNA reads TGCAGCGTTGAAGCACCCAGGAGCTCTTCCTACGAGCAGTACTTC. It specifies CSVEAPRSSSYEQYF.

The V and J genes are TRBV29-1 and TRBJ2-7; tentatively, D is TRBD2 (5 bases). The germline CDR1 and CDR2 sequences are SQVTM and ANQGSEA. With 4 bases removed from V and 2 bases from J, the gap between germline ends came to 12 bases. This CDR3 spans 13 amino acids. The CDR3 sequence is CSVGEGEAYEQYF. Written as DNA, the CDR3 is TGCAGCGTTGGCGAGGGCGAAGCCTACGAGCAGTACTTC.

This clone was picked up one time. The rearrangement uses TRBV9 and TRBJ2-7; D is ambiguous. Trimming removed 0 bases from V and 2 bases from J, with 9 bases in between. Germline CDR1 SGDLS, CDR2 YYNGEE. The CDR3 sequence is 14 residues long. The CDR3 DNA sequence: TGTGCCAGCAGCGTAGCTTTGGGGACCTACGAGCAGTACTTC. This codes for CASSVALGTYEQYF.

V and J are TRBV7-8 and TRBJ2-3, with a possible D match to TRBD2 (5 bases). Germline V gene data show CDR1 as SGHVS and CDR2 as FQNEAQ. The CDR3 contains 15 residues. V was shortened by 7 bases and J by 2 bases, with 16 bases between the two germline ends. The CDR3 DNA follows: TGTGCCAGCACCTACCTCAACGGGGTCACAGATACGCAGTATTTT. This gives the protein CASTYLNGVTDTQYF.

The chain couples TRBV6-6 to TRBJ1-4; the D is unclear. With 7 bases removed from V and 5 bases from J, the gap between germline ends came to 14 bases. This CDR3 is built from 14 residues. Per germline, CDR1 MNHNY and CDR2 SVGAGI (reference sequence). The CDR3 DNA is TGTGCCAGCAAAAATGACGGATCGAATGAAAAACTGTTTTTT. Its translation: CASKNDGSNEKLFF.

This clone was recorded a few times. This chain uses TRBV9 with TRBJ1-1, with 7 nucleotides matching TRBD1. The length of the CDR3 is 15 residues. Germline values: CDR1 SGDLS, CDR2 YYNGEE. Unmatched junction bases numbered 4, after V lost 1 base and J lost 1 base. The CDR3 region is CASSVWTGPNTEAFF. Written as DNA, the CDR3 is TGTGCCAGCAGCGTATGGACAGGACCGAACACTGAAGCTTTCTTT.

J is TRBJ2-7 and V is TRBV28; 7 bases fit TRBD2. The CDR3 runs 15 residues. From germline, CDR1 is MDHEN and CDR2 SYDVKM. The ends lost 4 bases at V and 4 bases at J; junction bases unmatched: 10. The CDR3: CASSSVPGGRYEQYF. CDR3 DNA: TGTGCCAGCAGTTCCGTCCCCGGGGGGAGGTACGAGCAGTACTTC.

This chain uses TRBV21-1 with TRBJ1-5; the D call of TRBD1 is as the table states it, not checked on the DNA. TRBV21-1 is recorded as a pseudogene. CDR3 length equals 18 residues. This chain's CDR3 is CASSASVKRDRGNQPQHF. The CDR3 DNA follows: TGTGCCAGCAGTGCTAGTGTTAAAAGGGACAGGGGCAATCAGCCCCAGCATTTT.

V usage is TRBV6-6 and J usage is TRBJ1-1, with 8 bases matching TRBD1. The CDR3 is made up of 16 amino acids. J gave up 7 bases and V 2 bases, and 12 bases lay outside the gene matches. Germline V CDR1 and CDR2: MNHNY, SVGAGI (reference sequence). The CDR3: CASSYDVWTGQNEAFF. The CDR3 bases are TGTGCCAGCAGTTACGATGTTTGGACAGGGCAAAATGAAGCTTTCTTT.

The gene calls are TRBV19 and TRBJ2-7, with D possibly matching TRBD2 (5 bases). This CDR3 region has 15 residues. Deletions cut 1 base from V and 2 bases from J, with 12 bases between. The germline V gene encodes CDR1 LNHDA and CDR2 SQIVND (reference sequence). The CDR3 protein is CASSIGRGGTYEQYF. The CDR3 nucleotides read TGTGCCAGTAGTATAGGACGTGGAGGCACCTACGAGCAGTACTTC.

This rearrangement joins TRBV28 to TRBJ2-7, with 9 bases that match TRBD2. This CDR3 is built from 15 residues. V trimming: 1 base; J trimming: 6 bases; junction bases outside the gene matches: 7. CDR1 MDHEN and CDR2 SYDVKM come from the germline V gene. The CDR3 spells CASSLSASGMVEQYF. The CDR3 DNA sequence: TGTGCCAGCAGTTTATCTGCTAGCGGGATGGTCGAGCAGTACTTC.

The chain couples TRBV28 to TRBJ1-1, with unresolved D. V lost 5 bases and J 1 base, leaving 11 bases between the germline ends. Germline CDR1 and CDR2: MDHEN and SYDVKM. The CDR3 length is 14 residues. This CDR3 is CASSLIQTNTEAFF. CDR3 nucleotides: TGTGCCAGCAGTCTCATACAAACGAACACTGAAGCTTTCTTT.

The chain is built from TRBV5-4 and TRBJ2-1; D possibly corresponds to TRBD2 (6 bases). Germline V CDR1 and CDR2: SGHNT, YYREEE (reference sequence). Trimming took off 8 bases at V and 7 bases at J, with 19 bases between the two ends. The CDR3 is 14 residues long. The CDR3 region is CASSRDLGLNEQFF. For the CDR3, the DNA is TGTGCCAGTAGCCGGGACTTGGGATTAAATGAGCAGTTCTTC.